These 16 T cell receptor beta chains were sequenced from one sample in a study of blood T cell repertoires in COVID-19. Clones were read by immunoSEQ multiplex PCR, and TCRdb kept only the in-frame ones, dropping some. The sample shows about 180,000 clones, about three quarters of them seen only once. Sequencing input: peripheral blood. The receptors were gathered from a woman aged 80 or older with COVID-19, enrolled during active disease.

The rearrangement links TRBV5-6 to TRBJ2-5; 8 bases agree with TRBD1. V shed 2 bases, J shed 1 base, and the junction held 10 bases outside the gene matches. Germline V CDR1 and CDR2: SGHDT, YYEEEE. CDR3 length: 17 residues. The CDR3: CASSFGGLQGAQETQYF. The CDR3 DNA reads TGTGCCAGCAGCTTTGGGGGCCTCCAGGGGGCCCAAGAGACCCAGTACTTC.

The J gene is TRBJ1-3, the V gene TRBV7-2; 7 bases fit TRBD1. Per germline, CDR1 SGHTA and CDR2 FQGNSA. With 1 base clipped from V and 3 bases from J, the junction kept 6 bases outside the gene matches. The CDR3 covers 16 residues. CDR3 in amino acids: CASSLVGGKGGNTIYF. As DNA, the CDR3 is TGTGCCAGCAGCTTAGTAGGGGGCAAAGGTGGAAACACCATATATTTT.

CDR3 region: CASSYSQTMTGPPYEQYF. The CDR3 nucleotides read TGTGCCAGCAGTTATTCCCAGACTATGACAGGGCCCCCCTACGAGCAGTACTTC. The rearrangement joins TRBV6-9 to TRBJ2-7, with 7 bases matching TRBD1. Losses at the gene ends were 0 bases for V and 2 bases for J; bases not matched to a gene: 13. The CDR3 spans 18 residues. Germline lookup yields CDR1 MNHGY and CDR2 SVAAGI.

V is TRBV5-1 and J is TRBJ2-3, with D perhaps matching TRBD1 (6 bases). CDR1 is SGHRS, CDR2 YFSETQ, per germline. V shed 2 bases and J shed 2 bases, with 27 bases lying between them. This CDR3 has 20 amino acids. The CDR3 sequence is CASSFAPGTRYGGLTDTQYF. The DNA for the CDR3 is TGCGCCAGCAGCTTCGCCCCCGGGACCCGATATGGGGGCCTCACAGATACGCAGTATTTT. Full variable domain (missing parts from reference TRBV5-1 and TRBJ2-3): KAGVTQTPRYLIKTRGQQVTLSCSPISGHRSVSWYQQTPGQGLQFLFEYFSETQRNKGNFPGRFSGRQFSNSRSEMNVSTLELGDSALYLCASSFAPGTRYGGLTDTQYFGPGTRLTVL.

This chain joins TRBV28 and TRBJ1-4; D is uncertain. V lost 5 bases, J lost 3 bases, and 13 bases lay in between. This CDR3 has 15 residues. The germline gives CDR1 MDHEN, CDR2 SYDVKM. In nucleotides, the CDR3 is TGTGCCAGCAGTCCGCGGGAGTTCCCTAATGAAAAACTGTTTTTT. Translating gives CASSPREFPNEKLFF.

The chain combines TRBV6-2 or TRBV6-3 with TRBJ2-7; D is perhaps TRBD1 (6 bases). CDR1 is MNHEY, CDR2 SVGEGT, per germline. The CDR3 sequence is 15 residues long. The germline V and J ends were trimmed by 7 bases and 3 bases, with 19 bases remaining between them. The CDR3 loop reads CASTPAGRGYYEQYF. DNA for the CDR3: TGTGCCAGCACCCCAGCCGGCAGGGGATACTACGAGCAGTACTTC.

This chain links TRBV27 with TRBJ1-2, with TRBD1 identical over 10 bases. CDR3 size: 15 residues. From germline, CDR1 is MNHEY and CDR2 SMNVEV (reference sequence). J gave up 5 bases and V 3 bases, and 6 bases lay outside the gene matches. CDR3 protein: CASSFGPGQGYGYTF. CDR3 nucleotide sequence: TGTGCCAGCAGTTTCGGTCCGGGACAGGGGTATGGCTACACCTTC.

The rearrangement links TRBV11-2 to TRBJ2-5, with TRBD1 matching 8 bases. This CDR3 comprises 14 residues. Unmatched junction bases numbered 7, after V lost 5 bases and J lost 5 bases. CDR1 is SGHAT and CDR2 is FQNNGV in the germline V gene. The CDR3 protein is CASSTRQGIETQYF. As DNA, the CDR3 is TGTGCCAGCAGCACCCGACAGGGGATTGAGACCCAGTACTTC. The variable domain in full, with the rest retrieved from reference TRBV11-2 and TRBJ2-5, is EAGVAQSPRYKIIEKRQSVAFWCNPISGHATLYWYQQILGQGPKLLIQFQNNGVVDDSQLPKDRFSAERLKGVDSTLKIQPAKLEDSAVYLCASSTRQGIETQYFGPGTRLLVL.

The rearrangement joins TRBV3-1 (or the pseudogene TRBV3-2) to TRBJ2-7; possible D gene TRBD1, 5 bases. V was clipped by 4 bases and J by 0 bases, with 10 bases between them. Germline V gene lookup returns CDR1 LGHDT and CDR2 YNNKEL (reference sequence). The CDR3 has 14 amino acids. CDR3 region: CASSRQQASYEQYF. CDR3 nucleotides: TGTGCCAGCAGCCGCCAACAGGCCTCCTACGAGCAGTACTTC.

The chain recombines TRBV3-1 (or the pseudogene TRBV3-2) with TRBJ2-3; D possibly corresponds to TRBD1 (6 bases). V shed 3 bases and J shed 0 bases, with 16 bases lying between them. The CDR3 loop spans 17 amino acids. CDR1 is LGHDT and CDR2 is YNNKEL in the germline V gene (reference sequence). Here the CDR3 reads CASSHPGQTSSTDTQYF. In DNA form, the CDR3 reads TGTGCCAGCAGCCACCCAGGACAGACTTCGAGCACAGATACGCAGTATTTT.

The chain links TRBV27 to TRBJ2-3, with D unclear. The CDR3 extends over 13 amino acids. V shed 2 bases and J shed 0 bases, with 3 bases lying between them. Germline CDR1 and CDR2: MNHEY and SMNVEV (reference sequence). The CDR3 loop reads CASSLRSTDTQYF. The CDR3 DNA reads TGTGCCAGCAGTTTACGGAGCACAGATACGCAGTATTTT.

The gene calls are TRBV30 and TRBJ1-3; 8 bases match TRBD1. This CDR3 spans 15 amino acids. Unmatched junction bases numbered 3, after V lost 0 bases and J lost 2 bases. Germline CDR1 GTSNPN, CDR2 SVGIG (reference sequence). The CDR3 DNA reads as TGTGCCTGGAGTGTCACCAGGGGGCCTGGAAACACCATATATTTT. Translating it yields CAWSVTRGPGNTIYF.

The rearrangement uses TRBV27 and TRBJ2-1, with 11 bases that match TRBD2. Germline V gene sequence: CDR1 MNHEY, CDR2 SMNVEV (reference sequence). The CDR3 has 15 residues. With 6 bases clipped from V and 7 bases from J, the junction kept 8 bases outside the gene matches. CDR3 DNA: TGTGCCAGCAGCTTAGCGGGAGGGCCTAGGAATGAGCAGTTCTTC. This encodes CASSLAGGPRNEQFF.

The V and J genes are TRBV19 and TRBJ1-3, with D possibly being TRBD1 (6 bases). Per the germline V gene, CDR1 is LNHDA and CDR2 is SQIVND (reference sequence). Trimming shortened V by 5 bases and J by 4 bases, and 18 bases separated the two germline ends. The CDR3 runs to 16 residues. CDR3 residues: CASSYPLDRQGNTIYF. CDR3 sequence (DNA): TGTGCCAGTAGTTACCCCCTCGACAGGCAAGGAAACACCATATATTTT.

CDR3 region: CASSLQGAGANVLTF. In DNA, the CDR3 is TGTGCCAGCAGCCTACAGGGGGCTGGGGCCAACGTCCTGACTTTC. V is TRBV13 and J is TRBJ2-6, with 8 bases that match TRBD1. CDR1 is PRHDT, CDR2 FYEKMQ, per germline (reference sequence). The CDR3 has 15 amino acids. The trim removed 5 bases at V and 2 bases at J, leaving 2 bases unmatched.

The V call is TRBV3-1 (or the pseudogene TRBV3-2), the J call TRBJ1-2; D is uncertain. Trimming stripped 1 base from V and 5 bases from J, with 14 bases between. Germline-derived CDR1 and CDR2 are LGHDT and YNNKEL (reference sequence). The CDR3 is 15 residues long. The CDR3 protein is CASSQGRSPRYGYTF. The CDR3 bases are TGTGCCAGCAGCCAAGGGAGATCTCCGCGTTATGGCTACACCTTC.